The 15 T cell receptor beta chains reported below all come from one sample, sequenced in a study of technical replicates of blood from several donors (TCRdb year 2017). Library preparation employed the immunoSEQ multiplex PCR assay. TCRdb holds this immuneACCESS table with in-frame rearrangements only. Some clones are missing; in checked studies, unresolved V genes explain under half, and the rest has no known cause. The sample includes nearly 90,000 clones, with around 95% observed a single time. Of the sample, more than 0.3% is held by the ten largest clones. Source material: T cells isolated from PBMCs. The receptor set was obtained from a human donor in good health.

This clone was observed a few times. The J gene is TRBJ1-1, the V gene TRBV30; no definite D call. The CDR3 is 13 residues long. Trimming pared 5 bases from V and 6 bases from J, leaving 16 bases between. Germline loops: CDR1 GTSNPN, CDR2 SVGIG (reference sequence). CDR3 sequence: CAWRLRRESEAFF. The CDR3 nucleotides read TGTGCCTGGCGGCTTAGGAGGGAATCTGAAGCTTTCTTT.

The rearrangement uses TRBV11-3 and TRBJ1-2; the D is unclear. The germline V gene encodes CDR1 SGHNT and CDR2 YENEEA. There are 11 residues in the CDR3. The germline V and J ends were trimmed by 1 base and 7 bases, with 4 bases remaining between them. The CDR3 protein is CASSLGVGYTF. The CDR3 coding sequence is TGTGCCAGCAGCTTAGGAGTTGGCTACACCTTC.

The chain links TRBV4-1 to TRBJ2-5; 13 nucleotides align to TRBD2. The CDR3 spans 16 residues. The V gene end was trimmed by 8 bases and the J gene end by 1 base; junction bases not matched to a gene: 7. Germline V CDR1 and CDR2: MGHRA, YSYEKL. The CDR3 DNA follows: TGCGCCAGCTCCCCGGGACTAGCGGGACTCCAAGAGACCCAGTACTTC. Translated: CASSPGLAGLQETQYF.

The CDR3 region is CASSPFIAGTHNEQFF. The CDR3, as DNA: TGTGCCAGCAGCCCCTTCATAGCGGGAACCCACAATGAGCAGTTCTTC. The chain links TRBV27 to TRBJ2-1; 8 nucleotides align to TRBD2. This CDR3 region has 16 residues. Germline V gene sequence: CDR1 MNHEY, CDR2 SMNVEV (reference sequence). The V segment lost 6 bases and the J segment 5 bases; nucleotides outside the gene matches: 12.

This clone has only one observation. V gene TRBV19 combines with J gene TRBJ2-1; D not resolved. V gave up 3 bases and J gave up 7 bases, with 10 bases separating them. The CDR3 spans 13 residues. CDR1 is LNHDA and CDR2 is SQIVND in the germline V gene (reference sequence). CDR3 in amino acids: CASSISTTNEQFF. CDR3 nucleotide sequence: TGTGCCAGTAGTATTTCCACAACGAATGAGCAGTTCTTC.

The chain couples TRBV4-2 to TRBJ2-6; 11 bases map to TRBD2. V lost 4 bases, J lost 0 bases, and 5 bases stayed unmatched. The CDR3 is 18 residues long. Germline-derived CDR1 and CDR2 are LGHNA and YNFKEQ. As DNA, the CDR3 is TGTGCCAGCAGCCCCGGACTAGCGGGCTACTCTGGGGCCAACGTCCTGACTTTC. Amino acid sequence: CASSPGLAGYSGANVLTF.

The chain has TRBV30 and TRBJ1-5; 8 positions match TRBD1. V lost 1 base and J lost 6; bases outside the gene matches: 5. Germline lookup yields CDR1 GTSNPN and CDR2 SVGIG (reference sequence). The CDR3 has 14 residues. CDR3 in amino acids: CAWSGQGASQPQHF. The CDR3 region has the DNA TGTGCCTGGAGTGGGCAGGGGGCTAGTCAGCCCCAGCATTTT.

CDR3 bases: TGTGCCTGGAGTAGAACAGGGGTCCTTAATGAAAAACTGTTTTTT. This codes for CAWSRTGVLNEKLFF. This rearrangement joins TRBV30 to TRBJ1-4, with 7 nucleotides matching TRBD1. The CDR3 sequence is 15 residues long. The J segment lost 4 bases and the V segment lost 2 bases, leaving 7 bases of the junction unmatched. CDR1 and CDR2 from the germline V gene are GTSNPN and SVGIG (reference sequence).

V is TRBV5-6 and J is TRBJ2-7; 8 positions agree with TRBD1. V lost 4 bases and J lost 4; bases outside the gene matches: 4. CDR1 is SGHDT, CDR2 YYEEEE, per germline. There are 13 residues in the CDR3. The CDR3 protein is CASSRTGFYEQYF. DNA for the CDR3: TGTGCCAGCAGCCGGACAGGGTTTTACGAGCAGTACTTC.

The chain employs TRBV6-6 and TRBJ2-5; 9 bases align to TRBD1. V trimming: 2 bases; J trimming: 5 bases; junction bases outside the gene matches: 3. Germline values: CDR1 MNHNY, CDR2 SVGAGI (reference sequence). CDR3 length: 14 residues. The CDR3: CASSYGTGWETQYF. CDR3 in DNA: TGTGCCAGCAGTTACGGGACAGGGTGGGAGACCCAGTACTTC.

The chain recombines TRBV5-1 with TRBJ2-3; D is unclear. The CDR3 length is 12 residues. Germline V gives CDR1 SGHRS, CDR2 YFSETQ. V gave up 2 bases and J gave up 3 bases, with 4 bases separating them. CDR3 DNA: TGCGCCAGCAGCTTCAATACAGATACGCAGTATTTT. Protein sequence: CASSFNTDTQYF.

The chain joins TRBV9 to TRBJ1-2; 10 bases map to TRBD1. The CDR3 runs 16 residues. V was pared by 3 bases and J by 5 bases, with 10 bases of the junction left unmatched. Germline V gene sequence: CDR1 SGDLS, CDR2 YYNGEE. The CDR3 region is CASSATGGTPRYGYTF. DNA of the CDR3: TGTGCCAGCAGCGCGACAGGGGGCACCCCCAGGTATGGCTACACCTTC.

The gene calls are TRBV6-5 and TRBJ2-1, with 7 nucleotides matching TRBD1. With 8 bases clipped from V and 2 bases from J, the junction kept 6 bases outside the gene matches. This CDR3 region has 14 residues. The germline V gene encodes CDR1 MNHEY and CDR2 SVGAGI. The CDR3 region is CASRDSLTYNEQFF. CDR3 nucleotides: TGTGCCAGCCGGGACAGCCTTACCTACAATGAGCAGTTCTTC.

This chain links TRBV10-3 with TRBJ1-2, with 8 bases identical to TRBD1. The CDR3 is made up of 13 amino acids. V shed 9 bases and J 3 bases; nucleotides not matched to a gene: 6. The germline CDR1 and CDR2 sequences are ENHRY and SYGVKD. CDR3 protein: CAMRTGTDYGYTF. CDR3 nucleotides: TGTGCCATGCGGACAGGGACGGACTATGGCTACACCTTC.

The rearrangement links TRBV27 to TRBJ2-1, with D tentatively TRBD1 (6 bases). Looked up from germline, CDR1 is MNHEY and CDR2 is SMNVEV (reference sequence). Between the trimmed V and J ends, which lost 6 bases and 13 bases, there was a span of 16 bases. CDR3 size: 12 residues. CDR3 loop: CASSLDRHPQFF. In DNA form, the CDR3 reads TGTGCCAGCAGCCTTGACAGGCACCCCCAGTTCTTC.